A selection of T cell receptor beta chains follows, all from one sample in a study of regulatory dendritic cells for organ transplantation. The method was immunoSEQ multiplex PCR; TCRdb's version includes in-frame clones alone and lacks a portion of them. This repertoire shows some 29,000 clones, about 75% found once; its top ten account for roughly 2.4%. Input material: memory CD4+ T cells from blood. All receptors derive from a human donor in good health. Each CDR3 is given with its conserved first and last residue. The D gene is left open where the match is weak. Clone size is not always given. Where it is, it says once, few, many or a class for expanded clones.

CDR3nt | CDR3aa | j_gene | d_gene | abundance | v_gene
TGCGCCAGCAGTGAGACCGCTAGCGGGAGGGCCTACGAGCAGTACTTC | CASSETASGRAYEQYF | TRBJ2-7 | TRBD2 | . | TRBV10-1
TGTGCCTGGAGTGTGGGTGGAGTAACTGGAAACACCATATATTTT | CAWSVGGVTGNTIYF | TRBJ1-3 | . | few | TRBV30
TGTGCCAGCAGTGAAGGGGCAGGTCCGAACACTGAAGCTTTCTTT | CASSEGAGPNTEAFF | TRBJ1-1 | . | . | TRBV6-1
TGTGCCAGCAGCTTATCGCCCTCCTACGAGCAGTACTTC | CASSLSPSYEQYF | TRBJ2-7 | . | . | TRBV7-2
TGTGCCAGCAGTTACTCAGAGACTGAAGCTTTCTTT | CASSYSETEAFF | TRBJ1-1 | . | . | TRBV6-5
TGTGCTAGTGGTTTGCGGGAAGGGGGCACTGAAGCTTTCTTT | CASGLREGGTEAFF | TRBJ1-1 | . | . | TRBV12-5
TGTGCCAGCAGCCAGGCAGCCTTCACTGAAGCTTTCTTT | CASSQAAFTEAFF | TRBJ1-1 | . | . | TRBV5-4
TGTGCCTGGACCAGGACGGACAGGGGGAAAGGGGGCCTCCACTTT | CAWTRTDRGKGGLHF | TRBJ1-6 | TRBD1 | . | TRBV30
TGTGCCTGGAAGCTCGGCACTGAAGCTTTCTTT | CAWKLGTEAFF | TRBJ1-1 | . | . | TRBV30
TGTGCCAGCAGCCCTGAGTTCACCGGGGAGCTGTTTTTT | CASSPEFTGELFF | TRBJ2-2 | . | . | TRBV13
TGTGCCAGCAGTGAAGATCCCCTAGCCCCCGTCCGAGATACGCAGTATTTT | CASSEDPLAPVRDTQYF | TRBJ2-3 | . | . | TRBV2
TGTGCCAGCAGCGTAGCTATAAGGAGCGAATTCTACGAGCAGTACTTC | CASSVAIRSEFYEQYF | TRBJ2-7 | . | . | TRBV9
TGCGCCAGCAGGGACCTAGTTGCGGGTCAGAGTTCTACGCAGTATTTT | CASRDLVAGQSSTQYF | TRBJ2-3 | . | . | TRBV5-1
TGCGCCAGCAGCCAAGAAAGGGACGCCGGGGCCAGGGGTCAGCCCCAGCATTTT | CASSQERDAGARGQPQHF | TRBJ1-5 | . | . | TRBV4-3
TGTGCCAGCAGCTTAGCGGGAGTATTCGATGAGCAGTTCTTC | CASSLAGVFDEQFF | TRBJ2-1 | . | . | TRBV7-6
TGTGCCAGCAGCCCCTTACTCCGGACTAGCGGGCAGTTCTTC | CASSPLLRTSGQFF | TRBJ2-1 | TRBD2 | . | TRBV9
TGTGCCTTCGGCCAGGTCGGGACCCAGTACTTC | CAFGQVGTQYF | TRBJ2-5 | . | . | TRBV5-4
TGTGCCAGCAGGACAGGGGCTCACTATGGCTACACCTTC | CASRTGAHYGYTF | TRBJ1-2 | TRBD1 | . | TRBV27
TGCGCCAGCAGCAAAACAGGTTCCGGCAATCAGCCCCAGCATTTT | CASSKTGSGNQPQHF | TRBJ1-5 | . | . | TRBV5-1
TGTGCCAGCATGCTCGGACAGGAACACAATCAGCCCCAGCATTTT | CASMLGQEHNQPQHF | TRBJ1-5 | TRBD1 | few | TRBV2
TGTGCCAGCAGACATTGGGCCCTCCCTCCTTATAGCACAGATACGCAGTATTTT | CASRHWALPPYSTDTQYF | TRBJ2-3 | . | . | TRBV5-4
TGTGCCAGTAGTATGGGGTCCGGACTAGCGGGAGTCAATGAGCAGTTCTTC | CASSMGSGLAGVNEQFF | TRBJ2-1 | TRBD2 | . | TRBV19
TGTGCCAGCACCCCCACCCCAGGGGGGGGTGGCTACACCTTC | CASTPTPGGGGYTF | TRBJ1-2 | TRBD1 | . | TRBV7-3
TGTGCCAGCAACGAAGGGGGGCCCTCCTACGAGCAGTACTTC | CASNEGGPSYEQYF | TRBJ2-7 | . | . | TRBV2
TGTGCCAGCAGTTATTCAGGGTCGGCAACTAATGAAAAACTGTTTTTT | CASSYSGSATNEKLFF | TRBJ1-4 | . | . | TRBV6-5
TGCAGCGTCGCCGGACTAGCGGGCCTATCCTACGAGCAGTACTTC | CSVAGLAGLSYEQYF | TRBJ2-7 | TRBD2 | . | TRBV29-1
TGTGCCAGCAGCCAGCTTTACGGGACAGGGGTCTCGACCCAGTACTTC | CASSQLYGTGVSTQYF | TRBJ2-5 | TRBD1 | once | TRBV28
TGTGCCAGCAGCCTTCAGAGACTAGCGGGAGGGACTGCGGGCGAGCAGTACTTC | CASSLQRLAGGTAGEQYF | TRBJ2-7 | TRBD2 | . | TRBV11-2
TGTGCCAGTAGACCGGGACAGGGCGCCACTGAAGCTTTCTTT | CASRPGQGATEAFF | TRBJ1-1 | TRBD1 | . | TRBV19
TGTGCCAGCAGTTTTGGGATCCCTAGCACAGATACGCAGTATTTT | CASSFGIPSTDTQYF | TRBJ2-3 | . | . | TRBV28
TGTGCCAGCAGCGTAACAGGGAAAACGGAGCAGTTCTTC | CASSVTGKTEQFF | TRBJ2-1 | . | . | TRBV9
TGTGCTAGTGGTTTGGGGCAGGGCTCGGAGCAGTACTTC | CASGLGQGSEQYF | TRBJ2-7 | . | . | TRBV12-5
TGCGCCAGCATTCCTCGGCTCAAAAACTATGGCTACACCTTC | CASIPRLKNYGYTF | TRBJ1-2 | . | . | TRBV23-1
TGTGCCAGCAGCCTCGGAGGGGGACAGGTTTCCTACGAGCAGTACTTC | CASSLGGGQVSYEQYF | TRBJ2-7 | TRBD1 | once | TRBV4-2
TGCGCCAGCAGGTGCAGAGGGACCCGGCGTACGGTCGTAGCCAAAAACATTCAGTACTTC | CASRCRGTRRTVVAKNIQYF | TRBJ2-4 | . | . | TRBV23-1
TGTGCCAGCAGCTATCTAGGACAGGGGGCAGATCAGCCCCAGCATTTT | CASSYLGQGADQPQHF | TRBJ1-5 | TRBD1 | few | TRBV5-6
TGTGCCAGCAGTTCCCCCGGGGGGACGCCCGAAGCTTTCTTT | CASSSPGGTPEAFF | TRBJ1-1 | . | . | TRBV6-5
TGTGCCAGCAGTTTAAATGGGGCAGGGGGATATGGCTACACCTTC | CASSLNGAGGYGYTF | TRBJ1-2 | TRBD1 | . | TRBV27
TGTGCCAGCAGCTTACGACAGGTAGGCAATGAGCAGTTCTTC | CASSLRQVGNEQFF | TRBJ2-1 | . | . | TRBV13
TGTGCCTGGAGTGTACGTGTCCAAGTAGGACAGGGAAATGAAAAACTGTTTTTT | CAWSVRVQVGQGNEKLFF | TRBJ1-4 | TRBD1 | . | TRBV30
TGTGCCAGCAGCGTAGACTTAGGTAGCCCGCGGCAGTACTTC | CASSVDLGSPRQYF | TRBJ2-7 | . | . | TRBV9
TGTGCCAGCAGCTTCCTAGCGGGGAGTAGCACAGATACGCAGTATTTT | CASSFLAGSSTDTQYF | TRBJ2-3 | TRBD2 | . | TRBV7-6
TGCAGTGCTAGGCCGGGCACCGGCTACACCTTC | CSARPGTGYTF | TRBJ1-2 | . | . | TRBV20-1
TGTGCCAGCAGCTTGAAGCAGGAGAACACCGGGGAGCTGTTTTTT | CASSLKQENTGELFF | TRBJ2-2 | . | . | TRBV5-6
TGTGCCAGCAGCTCGGGGGCTGGGGCCAACGTCCTGACTTTC | CASSSGAGANVLTF | TRBJ2-6 | . | . | TRBV11-3
TGTGCCTGGAGTGTAGGTGGGACAGGGGTAAACGGCTACACCTTC | CAWSVGGTGVNGYTF | TRBJ1-2 | TRBD1 | . | TRBV30
TGTGCCAGCAGTTACTCAACTGGGCAGGGCGAGCAGTACTTC | CASSYSTGQGEQYF | TRBJ2-7 | . | . | TRBV6-5
TGTGCCAGCAGGTTGGGCGGGACGAGCACAGATACGCAGTATTTT | CASRLGGTSTDTQYF | TRBJ2-3 | . | . | TRBV6-5
TGTGCCAGCAGTTACAGGGGCGAGCAGTACTTC | CASSYRGEQYF | TRBJ2-7 | . | few | TRBV21-1
TGCAGCATTTTACGGGCGAACAATGAGCAGTTCTTC | CSILRANNEQFF | TRBJ2-1 | . | . | TRBV29-1
TGTGCCAGCAGCTATTCCGGGACAGGGAGTGAAAAACTGTTTTTT | CASSYSGTGSEKLFF | TRBJ1-4 | TRBD1 | . | TRBV5-4
TGTGCCAGCAGACCCCCCCTGGCCCTCTCCTACGAGCAGTACTTC | CASRPPLALSYEQYF | TRBJ2-7 | . | . | TRBV28